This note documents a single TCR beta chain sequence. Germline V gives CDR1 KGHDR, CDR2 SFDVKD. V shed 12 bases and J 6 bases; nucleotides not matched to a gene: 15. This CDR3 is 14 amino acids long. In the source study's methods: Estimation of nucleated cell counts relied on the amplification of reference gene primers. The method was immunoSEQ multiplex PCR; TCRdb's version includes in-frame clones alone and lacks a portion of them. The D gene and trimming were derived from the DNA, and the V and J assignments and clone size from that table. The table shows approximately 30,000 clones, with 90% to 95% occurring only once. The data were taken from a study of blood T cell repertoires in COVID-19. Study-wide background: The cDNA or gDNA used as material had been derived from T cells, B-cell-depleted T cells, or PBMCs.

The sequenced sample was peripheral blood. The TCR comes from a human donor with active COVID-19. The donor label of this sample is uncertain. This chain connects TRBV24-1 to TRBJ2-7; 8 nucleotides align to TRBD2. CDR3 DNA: TGTGCCGTATCTCCGGGGGGGTTCAGCGGCGAGCAGTACTTC. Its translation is CAVSPGGFSGEQYF.